This entry concerns a single T cell receptor beta chain. These data originate in a study of shared clonotypes between healthy human individuals. The germline V gene encodes CDR1 MNHEY and CDR2 SMNVEV (reference sequence). The CDR3 spans 15 residues. V lost 6 bases to trimming and J lost 7 bases; unmatched junction nucleotides: 5. The data were produced by immunoSEQ multiplex PCR, yet TCRdb's version contains in-frame clones alone and is incomplete. The sample has about 1 million clones, 65% to 75% seen once. The J gene is TRBJ1-6, the V gene TRBV27; 11 bases are shared with TRBD1. The sample consisted of memory CD4+ T cells sorted from blood. The sample's subset: CD45RA-negative fraction. The sequence derives from a man aged 18 to 35 in good health. CDR3 sequence: CASSRTGGWNSPLHF. In nucleotides, the CDR3 is TGTGCCAGCAGCCGGACAGGGGGCTGGAATTCACCCCTCCACTTT.